One and the same sample provided the 28 T cell receptor beta chains below, sequenced in a study of blood T cell repertoires in COVID-19. Data came from immunoSEQ multiplex PCR; TCRdb stores just in-frame clones and leaves some out. The sample yields approximately 150,000 clones, about 86% seen once. Specimen: PBMCs or T cells enriched from blood (not recorded which). The receptor set was obtained from a man aged 35-49 years with acute COVID-19.

This chain uses TRBV11-3 with TRBJ1-1; TRBD1 matches at 7 bases. With V trimmed by 2 bases and J by 2 bases, 5 bases remained unmatched. Per germline, CDR1 SGHNT and CDR2 YENEEA. The CDR3 contains 15 residues. The CDR3, as DNA: TGTGCCAGCAGCTTAAGGGGGCATGGAAACACTGAAGCTTTCTTT. It specifies CASSLRGHGNTEAFF.

This chain uses TRBV3-1 (or the pseudogene TRBV3-2) with TRBJ2-7; maybe TRBD1 (6 bases). Per the germline V gene, CDR1 is LGHDT and CDR2 is YNNKEL (reference sequence). This CDR3 contains 16 residues. The ends were cut back, 0 bases at V and 2 bases at J, with 14 bases in the middle. The CDR3 sequence: CASSQDLRGGAYEQYF. Here the CDR3 DNA reads TGTGCCAGCAGCCAAGATCTAAGAGGGGGTGCCTACGAGCAGTACTTC.

The CDR3 reads CASSPATNEKLFF. CDR3 sequence (DNA): TGTGCCAGTAGTCCCGCAACTAATGAAAAACTGTTTTTT. The chain carries TRBV19 and TRBJ1-4; D not certain. V gave up 5 bases and J gave up 0 bases, with 4 bases separating them. This CDR3 region has 13 residues. The V gene's germline CDR1 is LNHDA and CDR2 SQIVND (reference sequence). The entire variable domain, with the rest obtained from reference TRBV19 and TRBJ1-4, is as follows: DGGITQSPKYLFRKEGQNVTLSCEQNLNHDAMYWYRQDPGQGLRLIYYSQIVNDFQKGDIAEGYSVSREKKESFPLTVTSAQKNPTAFYLCASSPATNEKLFFGSGTQLSVL.

A single count supports this clone. The chain is built from TRBV3-1 (or the pseudogene TRBV3-2) and TRBJ1-3; possibly TRBD1 for D (5 bases). This CDR3 spans 15 amino acids. The V end lost 5 bases, the J end lost 0 bases, and 11 bases lay between the germline ends. Per the germline V gene, CDR1 is LGHDT and CDR2 is YNNKEL (reference sequence). CDR3 DNA: TGTGCCAGCAGCTCCGCGGGGGGCTCTGGAAACACCATATATTTT. Its protein is CASSSAGGSGNTIYF.

The gene calls are TRBV11-1 and TRBJ2-1; tentative D call: TRBD2 (6 bases). The CDR3 loop spans 16 amino acids. Trimming took 5 bases from V and 4 from J, leaving 18 bases between them. CDR1 SGHAT and CDR2 FQDESV come from the germline V gene (reference sequence). The CDR3 loop is CASSLDGTQLYNEQFF. The CDR3 DNA sequence: TGTGCCAGCAGCCTAGACGGGACTCAATTGTACAATGAGCAGTTCTTC.

This rearrangement joins TRBV5-1 to TRBJ1-1; D is possibly TRBD1 (5 bases). This CDR3 has 13 amino acids. Germline-derived CDR1 and CDR2 are SGHRS and YFSETQ. Deletions cut 1 base from V and 5 bases from J, with 9 bases between. In DNA, the CDR3 is TGCGCCAGCAGCTTGACAGGCCTAACTGAAGCTTTCTTT. Translated, it gives CASSLTGLTEAFF.

J is TRBJ2-1 and V is TRBV28, with D maybe TRBD2 (5 bases). Germline V CDR1 and CDR2: MDHEN, SYDVKM. The CDR3 is 14 residues long. Trimming cost V 8 bases and J 8 bases, with 19 bases left between them. The DNA for the CDR3 is TGTGCCAGCTATCTACAGAGCGGAAGGCATGAGCAGTTCTTC. This codes for CASYLQSGRHEQFF.

This clone is a singleton in its sample. The chain recombines TRBV6-1 with TRBJ2-2, with 10 bases identical to TRBD2. This CDR3 is built from 17 residues. The junction had 8 bases not matched to a gene; V was cut back by 3 bases and J by 4 bases. Germline V gene lookup returns CDR1 MNHNS and CDR2 SASEGT. CDR3 DNA: TGTGCCAGCAGTGACTTCTTCCGGACTAGCGGCACCGGGGAGCTGTTTTTT. This codes for CASSDFFRTSGTGELFF.

The chain combines TRBV3-1 (or the pseudogene TRBV3-2) with TRBJ2-5; maybe TRBD2 (7 bases). Germline CDR1 and CDR2: LGHDT and YNNKEL (reference sequence). V was trimmed by 1 base and J by 5 bases, leaving 20 bases between them. The CDR3 consists of 17 residues. CDR3 in DNA: TGTGCCAGCAGCCAAGGGAGCGCGGGGGCGGTAAGGGAGACCCAGTACTTC. Translating it yields CASSQGSAGAVRETQYF.

V usage is TRBV12-3 or TRBV12-4 and J usage is TRBJ2-1; TRBD1 agrees at 9 bases. The CDR3 sequence is 13 residues long. With 6 bases clipped from V and 7 bases from J, the junction kept 4 bases outside the gene matches. The CDR3 DNA follows: TGTGCCAGCAGGACAGGGGGGCAGAATGAGCAGTTCTTC. Residues: CASRTGGQNEQFF.

The J gene is TRBJ1-1, the V gene TRBV2; TRBD1 is a possible D gene (5 bases). Germline V lookup: CDR1 SNHLY, CDR2 FYNNEI. The V gene lost 4 bases and the J gene lost 3 bases, with 9 bases spanning the gap. This CDR3 comprises 13 residues. CDR3 DNA: TGTGCCAGCAGTGTCAGGGTCGACACTGAAGCTTTCTTT. Protein: CASSVRVDTEAFF. Looking up the rest from reference TRBV2 and TRBJ1-1 gives the full variable domain: EPEVTQTPSHQVTQMGQEVILRCVPISNHLYFYWYRQILGQKVEFLVSFYNNEISEKSEIFDDQFSVERPDGSNFTLKIRSTKLEDSAMYFCASSVRVDTEAFFGQGTRLTVV.

The rearrangement joins TRBV4-2 to TRBJ2-1, with TRBD2 matching over 10 bases. Germline assignment: CDR1 LGHNA and CDR2 YNFKEQ. The CDR3 length is 17 residues. V lost 3 bases to trimming and J lost 2 bases; unmatched junction nucleotides: 7. The CDR3 reads CASSHLAGVGTYNEQFF. CDR3 bases: TGTGCCAGCAGCCATCTAGCGGGGGTTGGAACCTACAATGAGCAGTTCTTC.

This chain links TRBV5-1 with TRBJ2-1; 8 nucleotides agree with TRBD1. Germline V gives CDR1 SGHRS, CDR2 YFSETQ. Germline trimming cut 3 bases from V and 1 base from J; bases unmatched to any gene: 3. CDR3 length: 15 amino acids. The CDR3: CASSSTGGSYNEQFF. CDR3 coding DNA: TGCGCCAGCAGCTCCACAGGGGGGTCCTACAATGAGCAGTTCTTC. Full variable domain (outside the CDR3, taken from reference TRBV5-1 and TRBJ2-1): KAGVTQTPRYLIKTRGQQVTLSCSPISGHRSVSWYQQTPGQGLQFLFEYFSETQRNKGNFPGRFSGRQFSNSRSEMNVSTLELGDSALYLCASSSTGGSYNEQFFGPGTRLTVL.

The chain recombines TRBV18 with TRBJ1-4; D is ambiguous. Germline V gives CDR1 KGHSH, CDR2 LQKENI. The CDR3 sequence is 14 residues long. V was trimmed by 3 bases and J by 8 bases, leaving 13 bases between them. The CDR3: CASSPPAGGEKLFF. As DNA, the CDR3 is TGTGCCAGCTCACCGCCTGCGGGAGGGGAAAAACTGTTTTTT. The variable domain in full, completed from reference TRBV18 and TRBJ1-4, reads NAGVMQNPRHLVRRRGQEARLRCSPMKGHSHVYWYRQLPEEGLKFMVYLQKENIIDESGMPKERFSAEFPKEGPSILRIQQVVRGDSAAYFCASSPPAGGEKLFFGSGTQLSVL.

This sequence joins TRBV2 and TRBJ1-1; 8 bases are shared with TRBD1. The CDR3 has 13 residues. CDR1 is SNHLY and CDR2 is FYNNEI in the germline V gene. J was trimmed by 0 bases and V by 11 bases; bases with no gene match: 5. DNA for the CDR3: TGTGCCGGTAGGGGACAGGTGAACACTGAAGCTTTCTTT. Protein sequence: CAGRGQVNTEAFF. Supplemented by reference TRBV2 and TRBJ1-1, the full variable domain reads EPEVTQTPSHQVTQMGQEVILRCVPISNHLYFYWYRQILGQKVEFLVSFYNNEISEKSEIFDDQFSVERPDGSNFTLKIRSTKLEDSAMYFCAGRGQVNTEAFFGQGTRLTVV.

V gene TRBV5-4 combines with J gene TRBJ2-2; TRBD2 agrees at 10 bases. Germline V lookup: CDR1 SGHNT, CDR2 YYREEE (reference sequence). Trimming took 1 base from V and 9 from J; bases not matched to a gene: 3. The CDR3 is made up of 14 amino acids. The CDR3, as DNA: TGTGCCAGCAGCTTGCAGCGGGAGGGCCGGGAGCTGTTTTTT. This codes for CASSLQREGRELFF.

The chain uses TRBV18 and TRBJ1-2; D is unresolved. Deletions cut 6 bases from V and 4 bases from J, with 15 bases between. Germline lookup yields CDR1 KGHSH and CDR2 LQKENI. This CDR3 region has 14 residues. The CDR3 sequence is CASSFDPRGYGYTF. In nucleotides, the CDR3 is TGTGCCAGCTCGTTCGACCCCAGAGGCTATGGCTACACCTTC. Supplemented by reference TRBV18 and TRBJ1-2, the full variable domain reads NAGVMQNPRHLVRRRGQEARLRCSPMKGHSHVYWYRQLPEEGLKFMVYLQKENIIDESGMPKERFSAEFPKEGPSILRIQQVVRGDSAAYFCASSFDPRGYGYTFGSGTRLTVV.

The CDR3 here is CASSLPGEMGSPLHF. Here the CDR3 DNA reads TGTGCCAGCAGCCTCCCGGGGGAGATGGGATCACCCCTCCACTTT. The chain employs TRBV4-2 and TRBJ1-6, with TRBD1 as a possible D gene (5 bases). The ends were cut back, 4 bases at V and 10 bases at J, with 17 bases in the middle. The length of the CDR3 is 15 residues. Germline V CDR1 and CDR2: LGHNA, YNFKEQ.

Here the CDR3 DNA reads TGTGCCAGCAGTTTAACGCCGGAGGGGCGAAGCGAGCAGTACTTC. This sequence encodes CASSLTPEGRSEQYF. The rearrangement joins TRBV27 to TRBJ2-7; the D gene is possibly TRBD2 (6 bases). The germline V and J ends were trimmed by 2 bases and 6 bases, with 17 bases remaining between them. The CDR3 sequence is 15 residues long. Germline-derived CDR1 and CDR2 are MNHEY and SMNVEV (reference sequence).

V is TRBV28 and J is TRBJ1-1, with D tentatively TRBD1 (6 bases). CDR3 length equals 16 residues. Germline values: CDR1 MDHEN, CDR2 SYDVKM. V was cut by 6 bases and J by 3 bases, with 20 bases left in between. The CDR3 here is CASSFDGGRWDTEAFF. CDR3 nucleotide sequence: TGTGCCAGCAGCTTTGATGGGGGCCGGTGGGACACTGAAGCTTTCTTT.

V is TRBV18 and J is TRBJ2-7; D ambiguous. The CDR3 loop spans 14 amino acids. Germline assignment: CDR1 KGHSH and CDR2 LQKENI. V dropped 6 bases and J dropped 2 bases, with 14 bases sitting between them. CDR3 protein: CASSSGDQTYEQYF. The CDR3 DNA reads as TGTGCCAGCTCGTCGGGTGACCAAACCTACGAGCAGTACTTC.

This clone was detected only a few times. The chain carries TRBV19 and TRBJ2-1; D not certain. Trimming took off 3 bases at V and 3 bases at J, with 15 bases between the two ends. This CDR3 has 16 residues. Looked up from germline, CDR1 is LNHDA and CDR2 is SQIVND (reference sequence). In DNA form, the CDR3 reads TGTGCCAGTAGTATGGTTTTACAGATACTCTACAATGAGCAGTTCTTC. It specifies CASSMVLQILYNEQFF.

The V and J genes are TRBV6-5 and TRBJ2-7; 7 bases are a match to TRBD2. V lost 10 bases and J lost 0; bases outside the gene matches: 9. Germline V gives CDR1 MNHEY, CDR2 SVGAGI. The CDR3 spans 14 residues. In DNA, the CDR3 is TGTGCCACTGGGAGGGCCCAGAGCTCCTACGAGCAGTACTTC. Its protein is CATGRAQSSYEQYF.

This rearrangement joins TRBV14 to TRBJ2-5, with 13 bases that match TRBD2. The ends lost 4 bases at V and 4 bases at J; junction bases unmatched: 6. The CDR3 runs to 16 residues. Looked up from germline, CDR1 is SGHDN and CDR2 is FVKESK. The CDR3 spells CASSPGTSGILETQYF. DNA of the CDR3: TGTGCCAGCAGCCCTGGGACTAGCGGGATCTTAGAGACCCAGTACTTC.

The chain combines TRBV18 with TRBJ1-2; a weak D match, TRBD1 (5 bases). V was trimmed by 3 bases and J by 5 bases, leaving 19 bases between them. Germline V lookup: CDR1 KGHSH, CDR2 LQKENI. The CDR3 extends over 16 amino acids. The CDR3 loop reads CASSPTSEGEGYGYTF. As DNA, the CDR3 is TGTGCCAGCTCACCGACAAGCGAAGGGGAAGGTTATGGCTACACCTTC.

The V and J genes are TRBV30 and TRBJ2-5; weak D call: TRBD1 (5 bases). V was pared by 4 bases and J by 1 base, with 10 bases between. The CDR3 spans 13 residues. The germline V gene encodes CDR1 GTSNPN and CDR2 SVGIG (reference sequence). CDR3 in DNA: TGTGCCTGGACGCAGGGCCTCCAAGAGACCCAGTACTTC. Translating gives CAWTQGLQETQYF.

The chain carries TRBV3-1 (or the pseudogene TRBV3-2) and TRBJ1-2, with 8 bases identical to TRBD1. CDR3 size: 15 residues. J lost 5 bases, V lost 3 bases, and 8 bases had no gene match. Germline CDR1 is LGHDT and CDR2 is YNNKEL (reference sequence). The CDR3 loop reads CASSQAGQAAYGYTF. CDR3 bases: TGTGCCAGCAGCCAGGCGGGACAGGCCGCTTATGGCTACACCTTC.

The CDR3 region is CASSYGSREGGYTF. As DNA, the CDR3 is TGTGCCAGCAGTTACGGTAGCAGGGAGGGGGGCTACACCTTC. The rearrangement links TRBV6-5 to TRBJ1-2; TRBD1 might be the D (5 bases). Between the trimmed V and J ends, which lost 2 bases and 8 bases, there was a span of 15 bases. CDR1 is MNHEY and CDR2 is SVGAGI in the germline V gene. CDR3 length: 14 amino acids.